These 15 T cell receptor beta chains came from one sample sequenced in a study of radiation and T cells in renal cell carcinoma. Libraries were prepared by immunoSEQ multiplex PCR; TCRdb keeps only in-frame clonotypes and omits some of them. The table lists fewer than 45,000 clones, nearly 85% of them singletons. Noted time point: blood 4 weeks post-SBRT, at nephrectomy. The treatment: 15 Gy SBRT to primary tumor, nephrectomy 4 weeks later. Sequences were derived from blood, sampled from a patient whose treatment included radiotherapy and nephrectomy. Every receptor here comes from a woman between 65 and 79 years old with renal cell carcinoma.

The CDR3 sequence: CASRAGGGRGQYF. CDR3 nucleotides: TGTGCCAGCAGAGCGGGGGGAGGACGGGGGCAGTACTTC. The rearrangement uses TRBV27 and TRBJ2-7, with TRBD2 identical over 9 bases. From germline, CDR1 is MNHEY and CDR2 SMNVEV (reference sequence). V lost 6 bases to trimming and J lost 9 bases; unmatched junction nucleotides: 9. The CDR3 loop spans 13 amino acids.

The V gene is TRBV5-1, the J gene TRBJ2-6; D is uncertain. Germline assignment: CDR1 SGHRS and CDR2 YFSETQ. Trimming shortened V by 0 bases and J by 0 bases, and 4 bases separated the two germline ends. The CDR3 is made up of 15 amino acids. The CDR3 region has the DNA TGCGCCAGCAGCTTGGGGGTCTCTGGGGCCAACGTCCTGACTTTC. It yields the protein CASSLGVSGANVLTF.

Only a few counts were recorded for this clone. The chain combines TRBV2 with TRBJ2-7; 9 bases align to TRBD1. The germline gives CDR1 SNHLY, CDR2 FYNNEI. This CDR3 is 13 amino acids long. The V segment lost 9 bases and the J segment 2 bases; nucleotides outside the gene matches: 5. This chain's CDR3 is CASTGTGTYEQYF. CDR3 coding DNA: TGTGCCAGTACCGGGACAGGGACCTACGAGCAGTACTTC.

The V and J genes are TRBV29-1 and TRBJ2-2, with TRBD2 matching over 7 bases. The CDR3 extends over 16 amino acids. The junction had 9 bases not matched to a gene; V was cut back by 2 bases and J by 3 bases. Germline values: CDR1 SQVTM, CDR2 ANQGSEA. The DNA of the CDR3 is TGCAGCGTTGAATTAAGGGAGGGCCAGTACACCGGGGAGCTGTTTTTT. Protein product: CSVELREGQYTGELFF.

The genes are TRBV6-1 and TRBJ1-2, with D maybe TRBD1 (5 bases). This CDR3 has 15 residues. Germline V lookup: CDR1 MNHNS, CDR2 SASEGT. V lost 3 bases and J lost 8, with 19 bases in between. CDR3 sequence (DNA): TGTGCCAGCAGTGACCCGGCCGGGACCCCGCTGGGCTACACCTTC. It specifies CASSDPAGTPLGYTF.

V gene TRBV30 combines with J gene TRBJ2-3, with TRBD2 matching over 10 bases. This CDR3 comprises 14 residues. The J segment lost 5 bases and the V segment lost 8 bases, leaving 10 bases of the junction unmatched. Germline values: CDR1 GTSNPN, CDR2 SVGIG (reference sequence). For the CDR3, the DNA is TGTGCCCTAGGAGCGGGAGGGCCGTTAGATACGCAGTATTTT. It is translated as CALGAGGPLDTQYF.

This clone showed up just once. The chain has TRBV10-3 and TRBJ2-3; D may match TRBD1 or TRBD2 (7 bases each). Germline CDR1 is ENHRY and CDR2 is SYGVKD. V gave up 5 bases and J gave up 0 bases, with 12 bases separating them. This CDR3 comprises 15 residues. The CDR3: CAISQGGVSTDTQYF. CDR3 DNA: TGTGCCATCAGTCAGGGGGGGGTTAGCACAGATACGCAGTATTTT.

V gene TRBV11-1 combines with J gene TRBJ1-1; D call uncertain. Germline CDR1 and CDR2: SGHAT and FQDESV (reference sequence). The V end lost 5 bases, the J end lost 5 bases, and 9 bases lay between the germline ends. The CDR3 length is 12 residues. CDR3 in DNA: TGTGCCAGCAGCCAAATAGGGACTGAAGCTTTCTTT. Its translation is CASSQIGTEAFF. Together with reference TRBV11-1 and TRBJ1-1, the CDR3 gives the full variable domain: EAEVAQSPRYKITEKSQAVAFWCDPISGHATLYWYRQILGQGPELLVQFQDESVVDDSQLPKDRFSAERLKGVDSTLKIQPAELGDSAMYLCASSQIGTEAFFGQGTRLTVV.

The chain employs TRBV9 and TRBJ2-2, with TRBD1 identical over 10 bases. The CDR3 has 15 amino acids. V gave up 3 bases and J gave up 6 bases; unmatched junction bases: 5. CDR1 SGDLS and CDR2 YYNGEE come from the germline V gene. The CDR3 DNA is TGTGCCAGCAGCGGGACAGGGGGACTGCCCGGGGAGCTGTTTTTT. This encodes CASSGTGGLPGELFF. The full variable domain, in which reference TRBV9 and TRBJ2-2 provide the parts outside the CDR3, is DSGVTQTPKHLITATGQRVTLRCSPRSGDLSVYWYQQSLDQGLQFLIQYYNGEERAKGNILERFSAQQFPDLHSELNLSSLELGDSALYFCASSGTGGLPGELFFGEGSRLTVL.

The chain couples TRBV7-8 to TRBJ1-6; D gene unclear. V was shortened by 4 bases and J by 8 bases, with 12 bases between the two germline ends. From germline, CDR1 is SGHVS and CDR2 FQNEAQ. This CDR3 comprises 14 residues. The CDR3 DNA is TGTGCCAGCAGCTCCTCTTCTTATGATTCACCCCTCCACTTT. Translating gives CASSSSSYDSPLHF.

In this sample, this clone turned up once. The CDR3 nucleotides are TGTGCCAGCAGTCCACGACAGGGTGCGGGCGCTGAGCAGTTCTTC. Its translation: CASSPRQGAGAEQFF. J is TRBJ2-1 and V is TRBV27, with 7 bases lining up with TRBD1. This CDR3 is built from 15 residues. V lost 5 bases and J lost 9; bases outside the gene matches: 13. Germline V lookup: CDR1 MNHEY, CDR2 SMNVEV (reference sequence).

The V call is TRBV27, the J call TRBJ1-2; TRBD1 matches at 7 bases. V dropped 5 bases and J dropped 4; count of bases not matched to a gene: 7. Germline lookup yields CDR1 MNHEY and CDR2 SMNVEV (reference sequence). The CDR3 consists of 14 residues. DNA of the CDR3: TGTGCCAGCAGTCTCTCCGGGACAGCCTATGGCTACACCTTC. Protein sequence: CASSLSGTAYGYTF.

This clone was counted a single time. The V call is TRBV11-2, the J call TRBJ2-4; 9 positions agree with TRBD2. V lost 5 bases to trimming and J lost 5 bases; unmatched junction nucleotides: 10. CDR3 length: 16 amino acids. Germline V CDR1 and CDR2: SGHAT, FQNNGV. As DNA, the CDR3 is TGTGCCAGCAGCCCCAGTTGGACTAGCGTTGAAAACATTCAGTACTTC. Residues: CASSPSWTSVENIQYF.

The chain combines TRBV6-1 with TRBJ1-1; 7 nucleotides align to TRBD1. This CDR3 is built from 14 residues. With 8 bases clipped from V and 2 bases from J, the junction kept 8 bases outside the gene matches. CDR1 is MNHNS and CDR2 is SASEGT in the germline V gene. The CDR3 nucleotides read TGTGCCAGCGCTAGGGACAGCTTAAACACTGAAGCTTTCTTT. It encodes CASARDSLNTEAFF.

This clone showed up just a few times. V is TRBV18 and J is TRBJ2-7; tentatively, D is TRBD2 (5 bases). The V and J ends lost 2 bases and 0 bases respectively, with 8 bases between them. Germline CDR1 is KGHSH and CDR2 is LQKENI. The CDR3 loop spans 14 amino acids. CDR3 residues: CASSPSGLSYEQYF. Written as DNA, the CDR3 is TGTGCCAGCTCACCATCCGGACTCTCCTACGAGCAGTACTTC.